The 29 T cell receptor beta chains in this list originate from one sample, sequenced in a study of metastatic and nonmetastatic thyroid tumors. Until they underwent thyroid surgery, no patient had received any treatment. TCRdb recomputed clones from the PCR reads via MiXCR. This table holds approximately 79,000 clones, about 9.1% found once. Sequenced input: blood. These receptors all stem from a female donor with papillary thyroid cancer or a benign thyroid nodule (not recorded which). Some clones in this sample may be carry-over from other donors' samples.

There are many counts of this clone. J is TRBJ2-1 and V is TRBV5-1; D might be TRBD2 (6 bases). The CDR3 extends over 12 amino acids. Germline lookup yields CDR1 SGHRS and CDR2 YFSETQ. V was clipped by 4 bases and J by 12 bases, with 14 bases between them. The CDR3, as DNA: TGCGCCAGCAGCGTCGTGGAGGGTGGGCAGTTCTTC. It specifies CASSVVEGGQFF. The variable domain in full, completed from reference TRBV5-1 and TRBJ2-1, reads KAGVTQTPRYLIKTRGQQVTLSCSPISGHRSVSWYQQTPGQGLQFLFEYFSETQRNKGNFPGRFSGRQFSNSRSEMNVSTLELGDSALYLCASSVVEGGQFFGPGTRLTVL.

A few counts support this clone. CDR3 nucleotide sequence: TGCAGCGTTCGGATAGTGAACACTGAAGCTTTCTTT. Protein: CSVRIVNTEAFF. J is TRBJ1-1 and V is TRBV29-1; no reliable D call. Trimming pared 5 bases from V and 0 bases from J, leaving 7 bases between. Germline CDR1 and CDR2: SQVTM and ANQGSEA. The CDR3 spans 12 residues.

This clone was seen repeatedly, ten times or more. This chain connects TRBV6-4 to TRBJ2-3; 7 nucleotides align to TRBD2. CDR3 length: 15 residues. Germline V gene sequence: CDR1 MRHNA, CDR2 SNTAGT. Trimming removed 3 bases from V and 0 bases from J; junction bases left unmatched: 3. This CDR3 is CASSEGGGSTDTQYF. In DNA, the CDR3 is TGTGCCAGCAGTGAGGGGGGGGGGAGCACAGATACGCAGTATTTT.

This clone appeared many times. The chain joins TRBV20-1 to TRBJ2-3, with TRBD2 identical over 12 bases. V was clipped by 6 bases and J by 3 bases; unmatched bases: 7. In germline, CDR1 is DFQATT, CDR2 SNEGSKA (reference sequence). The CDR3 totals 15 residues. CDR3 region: CSAFGLAGKTDTQYF. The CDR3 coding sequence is TGCAGTGCCTTCGGACTAGCGGGGAAGACAGATACGCAGTATTTT.

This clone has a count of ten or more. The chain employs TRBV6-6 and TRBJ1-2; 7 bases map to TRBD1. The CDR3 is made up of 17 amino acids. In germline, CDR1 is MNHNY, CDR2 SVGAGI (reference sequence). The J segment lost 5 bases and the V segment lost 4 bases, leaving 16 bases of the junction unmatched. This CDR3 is CASSWGTDRATSYGYTF. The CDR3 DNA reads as TGTGCCAGCAGTTGGGGGACAGATAGAGCTACTAGTTATGGCTACACCTTC.

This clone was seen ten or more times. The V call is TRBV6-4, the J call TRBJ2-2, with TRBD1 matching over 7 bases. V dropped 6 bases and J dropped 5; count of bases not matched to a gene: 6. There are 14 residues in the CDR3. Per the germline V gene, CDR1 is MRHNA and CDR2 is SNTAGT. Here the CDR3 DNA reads TGTGCCAGCAGCGCCGGGACAGAGACCGGGGAGCTGTTTTTT. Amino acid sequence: CASSAGTETGELFF.

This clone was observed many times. In nucleotides, the CDR3 is TGTGCCAGTAGTATAAGACAACTCACTGAAGCTTTCTTT. Amino acid sequence: CASSIRQLTEAFF. The V gene is TRBV19, the J gene TRBJ1-1; D uncertain. Germline-derived CDR1 and CDR2 are LNHDA and SQIVND (reference sequence). The CDR3 totals 13 residues. V was trimmed by 2 bases and J by 4 bases, leaving 8 bases between them.

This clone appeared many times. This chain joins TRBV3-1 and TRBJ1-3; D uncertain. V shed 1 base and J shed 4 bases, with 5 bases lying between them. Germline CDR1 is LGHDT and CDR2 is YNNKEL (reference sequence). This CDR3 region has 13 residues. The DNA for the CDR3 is TGTGCCAGCAGCCAAGTTCCCGGAAACACCATATATTTT. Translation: CASSQVPGNTIYF.

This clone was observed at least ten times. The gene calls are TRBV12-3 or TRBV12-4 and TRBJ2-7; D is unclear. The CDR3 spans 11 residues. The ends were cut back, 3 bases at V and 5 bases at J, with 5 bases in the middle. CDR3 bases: TGTGCCAGCAGTTTCAACCACGAGCAGTACTTC. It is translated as CASSFNHEQYF.

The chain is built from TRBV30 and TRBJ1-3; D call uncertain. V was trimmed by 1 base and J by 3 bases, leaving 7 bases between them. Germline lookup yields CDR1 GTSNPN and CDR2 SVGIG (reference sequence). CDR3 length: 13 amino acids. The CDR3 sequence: CAWSGRFGNTIYF. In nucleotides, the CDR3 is TGTGCCTGGAGTGGTCGGTTTGGAAACACCATATATTTT. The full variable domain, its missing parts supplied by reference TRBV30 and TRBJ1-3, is SQTIHQWPATLVQPVGSPLSLECTVEGTSNPNLYWYRQAAGRGLQLLFYSVGIGQISSEVPQNLSASRPQDRQFILSSKKLLLSDSGFYLCAWSGRFGNTIYFGEGSWLTVV.

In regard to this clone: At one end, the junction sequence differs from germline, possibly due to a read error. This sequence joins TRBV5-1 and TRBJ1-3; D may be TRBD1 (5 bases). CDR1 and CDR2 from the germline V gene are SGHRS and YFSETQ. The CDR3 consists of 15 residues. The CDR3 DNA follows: TGCGCCAGCAGCTTGGACCCACGGGGGGGAAACGCCATATATTTT. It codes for CASSLDPRGGNAIYF.

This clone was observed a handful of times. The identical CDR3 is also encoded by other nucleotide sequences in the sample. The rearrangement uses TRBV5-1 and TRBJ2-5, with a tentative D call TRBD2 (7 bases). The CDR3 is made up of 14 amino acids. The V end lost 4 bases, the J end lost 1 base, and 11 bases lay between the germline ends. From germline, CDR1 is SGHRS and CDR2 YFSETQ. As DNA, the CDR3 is TGCGCCAGCAGCCCCGGGGGGCCCCAAGAGACCCAGTACTTC. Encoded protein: CASSPGGPQETQYF. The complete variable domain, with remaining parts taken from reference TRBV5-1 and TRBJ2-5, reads KAGVTQTPRYLIKTRGQQVTLSCSPISGHRSVSWYQQTPGQGLQFLFEYFSETQRNKGNFPGRFSGRQFSNSRSEMNVSTLELGDSALYLCASSPGGPQETQYFGPGTRLLVL.

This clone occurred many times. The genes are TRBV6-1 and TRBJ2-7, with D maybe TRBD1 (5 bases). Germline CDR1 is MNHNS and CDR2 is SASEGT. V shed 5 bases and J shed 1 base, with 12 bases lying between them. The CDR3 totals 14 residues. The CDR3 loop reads CASSLITGSYEQYF. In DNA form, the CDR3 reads TGTGCCAGCAGTTTAATTACAGGTTCCTACGAGCAGTACTTC.

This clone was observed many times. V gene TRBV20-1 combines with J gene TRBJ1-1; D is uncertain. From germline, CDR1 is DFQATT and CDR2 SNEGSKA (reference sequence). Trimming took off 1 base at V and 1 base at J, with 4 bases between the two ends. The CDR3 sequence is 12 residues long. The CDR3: CSARAPNTEAFF. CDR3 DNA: TGCAGTGCTAGAGCTCCGAACACTGAAGCTTTCTTT.

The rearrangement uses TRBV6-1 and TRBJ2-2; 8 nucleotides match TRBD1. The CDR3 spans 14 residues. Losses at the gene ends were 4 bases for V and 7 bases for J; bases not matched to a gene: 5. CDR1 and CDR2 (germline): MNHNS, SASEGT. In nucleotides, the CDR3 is TGTGCCAGCAGTGGCGACAGGGGTGGCGGGGAGCTGTTTTTT. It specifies CASSGDRGGGELFF.

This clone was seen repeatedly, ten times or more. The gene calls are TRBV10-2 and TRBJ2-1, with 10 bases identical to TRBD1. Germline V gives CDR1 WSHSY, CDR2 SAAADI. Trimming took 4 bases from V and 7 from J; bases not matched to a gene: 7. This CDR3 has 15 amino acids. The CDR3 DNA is TGCGCCAGCAGTGCCGGGACAGGGGCTCCAAATGAGCAGTTCTTC. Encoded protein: CASSAGTGAPNEQFF.

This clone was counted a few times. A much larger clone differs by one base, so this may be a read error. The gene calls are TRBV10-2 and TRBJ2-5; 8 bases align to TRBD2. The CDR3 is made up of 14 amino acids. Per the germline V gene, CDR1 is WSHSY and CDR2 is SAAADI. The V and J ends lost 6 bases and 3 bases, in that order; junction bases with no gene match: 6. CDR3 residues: CASRFWTSKETQYF. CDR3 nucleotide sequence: TGCGCCAGCAGGTTTTGGACTAGCAAAGAGACCCAGTACTTC.

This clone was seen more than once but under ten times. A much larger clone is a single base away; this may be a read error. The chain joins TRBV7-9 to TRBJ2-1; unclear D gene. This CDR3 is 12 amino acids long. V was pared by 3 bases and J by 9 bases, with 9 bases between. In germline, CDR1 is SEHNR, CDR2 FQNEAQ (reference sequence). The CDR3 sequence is CASSFNTSEQFF. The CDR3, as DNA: TGTGCCAGCAGCTTCAATACATCTGAGCAGTTCTTC.

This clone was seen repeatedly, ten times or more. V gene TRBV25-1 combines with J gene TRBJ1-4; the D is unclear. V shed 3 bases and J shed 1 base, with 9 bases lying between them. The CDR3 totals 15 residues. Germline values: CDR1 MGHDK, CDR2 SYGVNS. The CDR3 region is CASSDYSKTNEKLFF. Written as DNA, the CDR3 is TGTGCCAGCAGTGATTACAGCAAAACTAATGAAAAACTGTTTTTT.

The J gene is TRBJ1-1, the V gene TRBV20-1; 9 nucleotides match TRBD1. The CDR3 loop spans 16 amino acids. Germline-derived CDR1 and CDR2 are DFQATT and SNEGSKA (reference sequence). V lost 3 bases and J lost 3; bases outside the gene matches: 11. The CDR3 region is CSARRWDREAHTEAFF. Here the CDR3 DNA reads TGCAGTGCTAGGCGTTGGGACAGGGAAGCTCACACTGAAGCTTTCTTT.

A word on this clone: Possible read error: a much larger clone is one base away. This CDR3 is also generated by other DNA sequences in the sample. In nucleotides, the CDR3 is TGCGCCAGCAGCGCGGGAGGTCCAACAGATACGCAGTATTTT. Its translation: CASSAGGPTDTQYF. This chain uses TRBV5-1 with TRBJ2-3, with 8 bases that match TRBD2. The V segment lost 4 bases and the J segment 3 bases; nucleotides outside the gene matches: 4. The CDR3 is 14 residues long. CDR1 is SGHRS, CDR2 YFSETQ, per germline.

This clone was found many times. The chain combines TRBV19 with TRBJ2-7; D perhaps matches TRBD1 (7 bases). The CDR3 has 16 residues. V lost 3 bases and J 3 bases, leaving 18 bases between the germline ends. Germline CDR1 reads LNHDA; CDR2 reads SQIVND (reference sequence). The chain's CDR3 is CASSIGAQGGGYEQYF. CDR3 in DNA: TGTGCCAGTAGTATTGGTGCTCAGGGGGGAGGCTACGAGCAGTACTTC.

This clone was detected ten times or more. The CDR3 DNA reads TGTGCCAGCACTGGGACGGATGGTGGCTACACCTTC. Amino acid sequence: CASTGTDGGYTF. The chain employs TRBV13 and TRBJ1-2; D possibly corresponds to TRBD1 (5 bases). CDR1 is PRHDT and CDR2 is FYEKMQ in the germline V gene (reference sequence). Trimming took 7 bases from V and 7 from J, leaving 13 bases between them. This CDR3 region has 12 residues.

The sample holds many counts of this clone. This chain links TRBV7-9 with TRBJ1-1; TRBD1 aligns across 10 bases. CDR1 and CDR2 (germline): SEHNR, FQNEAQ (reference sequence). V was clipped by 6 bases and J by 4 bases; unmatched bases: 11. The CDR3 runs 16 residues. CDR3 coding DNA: TGTGCCAGCAGTTCCGACAGGGGGCGGGGGAGCACTGAAGCTTTCTTT. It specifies CASSSDRGRGSTEAFF.

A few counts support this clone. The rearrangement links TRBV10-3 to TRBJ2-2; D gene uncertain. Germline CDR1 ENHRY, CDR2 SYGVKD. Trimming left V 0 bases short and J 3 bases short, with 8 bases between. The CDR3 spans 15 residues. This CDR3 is CAISESLGYTGELFF. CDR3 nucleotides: TGTGCCATCAGTGAGTCGCTCGGTTACACCGGGGAGCTGTTTTTT.

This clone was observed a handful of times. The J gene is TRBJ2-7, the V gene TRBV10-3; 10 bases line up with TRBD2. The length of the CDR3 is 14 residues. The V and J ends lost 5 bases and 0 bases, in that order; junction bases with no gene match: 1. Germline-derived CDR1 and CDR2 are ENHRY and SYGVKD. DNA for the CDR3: TGTGCCATCAGTTTAGCGGGGGGCTCCTACGAGCAGTACTTC. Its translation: CAISLAGGSYEQYF.

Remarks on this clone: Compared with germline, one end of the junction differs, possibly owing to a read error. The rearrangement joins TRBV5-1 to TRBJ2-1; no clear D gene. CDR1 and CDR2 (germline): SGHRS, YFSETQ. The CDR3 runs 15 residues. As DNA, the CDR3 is TGCGCCAGCAGCTTGGTCAGGAGCTCCTACAATGAGCGGTTCTTC. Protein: CASSLVRSSYNERFF.

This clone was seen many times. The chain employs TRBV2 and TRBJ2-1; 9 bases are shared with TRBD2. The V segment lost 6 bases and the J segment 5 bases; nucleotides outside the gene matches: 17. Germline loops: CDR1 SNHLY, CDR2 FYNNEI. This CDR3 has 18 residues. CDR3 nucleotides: TGTGCCAGCAGCCGGGACATCCAGACTAGCGGAAACAACAATGAGCAGTTCTTC. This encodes CASSRDIQTSGNNNEQFF.

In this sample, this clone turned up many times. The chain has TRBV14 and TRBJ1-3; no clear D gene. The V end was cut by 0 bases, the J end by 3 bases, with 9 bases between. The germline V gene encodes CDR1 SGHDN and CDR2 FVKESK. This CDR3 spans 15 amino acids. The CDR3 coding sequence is TGTGCCAGCAGCCAAGATTTGGCAATTGGAAACACCATATATTTT. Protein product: CASSQDLAIGNTIYF. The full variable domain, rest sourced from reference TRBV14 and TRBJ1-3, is EAGVTQFPSHSVIEKGQTVTLRCDPISGHDNLYWYRRVMGKEIKFLLHFVKESKQDESGMPNNRFLAERTGGTYSTLKVQPAELEDSGVYFCASSQDLAIGNTIYFGEGSWLTVV.